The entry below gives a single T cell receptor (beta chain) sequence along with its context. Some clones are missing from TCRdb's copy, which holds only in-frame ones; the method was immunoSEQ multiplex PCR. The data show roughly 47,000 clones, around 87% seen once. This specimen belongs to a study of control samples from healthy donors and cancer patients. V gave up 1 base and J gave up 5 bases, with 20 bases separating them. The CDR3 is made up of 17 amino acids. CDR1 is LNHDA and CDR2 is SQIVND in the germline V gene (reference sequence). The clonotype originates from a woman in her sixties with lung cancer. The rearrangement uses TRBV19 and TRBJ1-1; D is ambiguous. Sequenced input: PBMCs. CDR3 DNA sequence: TGTGCCAGTAGTATAGTTCCAAAGGAGACCGCCGAAACTGAAGCTTTCTTT. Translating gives CASSIVPKETAETEAFF.